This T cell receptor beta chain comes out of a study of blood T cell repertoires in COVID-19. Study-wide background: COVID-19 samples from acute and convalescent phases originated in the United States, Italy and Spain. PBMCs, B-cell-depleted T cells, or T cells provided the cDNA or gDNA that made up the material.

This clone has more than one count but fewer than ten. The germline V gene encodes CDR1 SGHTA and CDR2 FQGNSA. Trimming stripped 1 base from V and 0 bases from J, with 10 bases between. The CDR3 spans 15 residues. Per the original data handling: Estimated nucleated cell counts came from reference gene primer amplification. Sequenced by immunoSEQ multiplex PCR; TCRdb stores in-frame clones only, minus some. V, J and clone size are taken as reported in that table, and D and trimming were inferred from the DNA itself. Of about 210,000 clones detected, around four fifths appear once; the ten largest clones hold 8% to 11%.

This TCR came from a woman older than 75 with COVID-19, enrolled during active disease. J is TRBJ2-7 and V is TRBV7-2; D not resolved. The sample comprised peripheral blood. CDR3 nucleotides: TGTGCCAGCAGCTTAGGGGCAGGCTACTCCTACGAGCAGTACTTC. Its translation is CASSLGAGYSYEQYF.